This T cell receptor (beta chain) was sequenced during a study of cytomegalovirus exposure and HLA in healthy donors. Study-wide background: The Caucasian-associated ancestry cluster held 65% to 90% of roughly 400 genotyped donors.

Study-wide findings and caveats: A prior analysis recorded that most TCR beta V segments were productive about 87% or about 30% of the time. In a later analysis, V- and J-gene trimming of beta chains associated with a DCLRE1C missense variant, replicated independently.

The PCR ran on 60 Vbeta and 13 Jbeta primers. Sequenced by immunoSEQ multiplex PCR; TCRdb stores in-frame clones only, minus some. This table holds some 200,000 clones, 82% found once. As to this clone: Its antigen remains unidentified. One junction end does not reproduce the germline sequence, and a read error may be involved.

Germline lookup yields CDR1 SSHAT and CDR2 FNYEAQ (reference sequence). The CDR3 runs to 15 residues. The sequencing input was PBMCs. The origin of this receptor is a woman between 50 and 59 years old in good health and CMV-seropositive. V usage is TRBV7-7 and J usage is TRBJ2-1, with D possibly being TRBD1 (6 bases). This CDR3 reads CASSLGVRTDNEQFF. CDR3 in DNA: TGTGCTAGCAGCTTAGGGGTCCGGACAGACAATGAGCAGTTCTTC.